The clone carrying this TCR beta chain was seen more than once but under ten times. Its target is unknown. This may arise from a read error, as a much more abundant clone is one base away. Researchers made TCR beta libraries by using iRepertoire HTBI primers and running Arm-PCR on CDR3 regions. MiXCR, applied by TCRdb to the multiplex PCR reads, yields one record per CDR3 protein. The sample shows hundreds of thousands of distinct CDR3 sequences, 13% of them seen only once. The sample comes from a study of regulatory T cells in long-lasting Graves disease. As to time point: newly diagnosed GD, antithyroid drugs for less than 3 months. Isolated PBMC RNA provided the starting material for the TCR library. The CDR3 spans 14 residues. Germline CDR1 is MNHEY and CDR2 is SMNVEV (reference sequence). Points from the study as a whole: Lower TCR diversity was seen in persistent Graves' patients than in newly diagnosed ones.

These same data were also listed under a study on T cells in Graves' hyperthyroidism and ophthalmopathy. That study adds: Carried out on the TCR CDR3, a first-round RT-PCR used the HTBI primer set.

The chain joins TRBV27 to TRBJ1-4; weak D call: TRBD1 (5 bases). This specimen consisted of peripheral blood mononuclear cells (PBMCs), obtained at new diagnosis, from a patient treated with antithyroid drugs. This TCR was recovered from a man aged 25 to 40 with Graves disease. The CDR3 region is CASSPLRTGEKLVF. CDR3 coding DNA: TGTGCCAGCAGTCCCTTGAGGACGGGGGAAAAACTGGTTTTT. The whole variable domain, remainder taken from reference TRBV27 and TRBJ1-4, is EAQVTQNPRYLITVTGKKLTVTCSQNMNHEYMSWYRQDPGLGLRQIYYSMNVEVTDKGDVPEGYKVSRKEKRNFPLILESPSPNQTSLYFCASSPLRTGEKLVFGSGTQLSVL.